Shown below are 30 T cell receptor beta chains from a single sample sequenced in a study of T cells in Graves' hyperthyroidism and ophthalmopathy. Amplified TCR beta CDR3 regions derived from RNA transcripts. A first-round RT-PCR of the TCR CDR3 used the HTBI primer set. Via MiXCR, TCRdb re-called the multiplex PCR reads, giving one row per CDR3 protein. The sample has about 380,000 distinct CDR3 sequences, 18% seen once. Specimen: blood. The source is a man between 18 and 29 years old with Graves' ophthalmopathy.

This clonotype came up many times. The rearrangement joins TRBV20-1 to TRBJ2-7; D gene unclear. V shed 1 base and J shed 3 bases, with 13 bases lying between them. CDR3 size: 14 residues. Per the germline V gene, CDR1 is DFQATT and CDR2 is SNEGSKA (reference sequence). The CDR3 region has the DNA TGCAGTGCTAGAGGTCGGAACTACTTCTACGAGCAGTACTTC. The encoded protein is CSARGRNYFYEQYF.

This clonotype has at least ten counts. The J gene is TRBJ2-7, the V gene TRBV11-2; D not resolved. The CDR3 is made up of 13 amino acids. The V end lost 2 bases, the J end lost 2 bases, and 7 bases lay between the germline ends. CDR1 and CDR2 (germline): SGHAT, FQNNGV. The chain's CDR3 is CASSLPATYEQYF. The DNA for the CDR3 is TGTGCCAGCAGCTTACCAGCGACCTACGAGCAGTACTTC.

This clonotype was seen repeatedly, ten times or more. This CDR3 reads CASSLRGRTYEQYF. The CDR3, as DNA: TGCGCCAGCAGCTTGAGGGGCCGAACCTACGAGCAGTACTTC. The chain employs TRBV5-1 and TRBJ2-7; TRBD1 is a possible D gene (5 bases). The ends were cut back, 1 base at V and 2 bases at J, with 10 bases in the middle. The CDR3 spans 14 residues. Germline V gene data show CDR1 as SGHRS and CDR2 as YFSETQ.

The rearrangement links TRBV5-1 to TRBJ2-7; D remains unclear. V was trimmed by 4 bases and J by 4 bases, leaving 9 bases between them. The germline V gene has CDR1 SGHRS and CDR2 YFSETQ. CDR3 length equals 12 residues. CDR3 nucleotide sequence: TGCGCCAGCAGCGTGGGATCATACGAGCAGTACTTC. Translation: CASSVGSYEQYF.

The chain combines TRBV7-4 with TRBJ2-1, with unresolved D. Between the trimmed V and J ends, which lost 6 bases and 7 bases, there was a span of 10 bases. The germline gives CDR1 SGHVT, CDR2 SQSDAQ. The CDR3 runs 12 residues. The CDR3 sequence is CASRAPSNEQFF. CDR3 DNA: TGTGCCAGCAGGGCCCCTAGTAATGAGCAGTTCTTC.

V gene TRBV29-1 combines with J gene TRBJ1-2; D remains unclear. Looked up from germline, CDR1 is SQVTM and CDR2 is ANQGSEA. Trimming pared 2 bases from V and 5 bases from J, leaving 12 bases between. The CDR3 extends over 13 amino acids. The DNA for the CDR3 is TGCAGCGTTGAACCAGAGATCGGGTATGGCTACACCTTC. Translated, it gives CSVEPEIGYGYTF.

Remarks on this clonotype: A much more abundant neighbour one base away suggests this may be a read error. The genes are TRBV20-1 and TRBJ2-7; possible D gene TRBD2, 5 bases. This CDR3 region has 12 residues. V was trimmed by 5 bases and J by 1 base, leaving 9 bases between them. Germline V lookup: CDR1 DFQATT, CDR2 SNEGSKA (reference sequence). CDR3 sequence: CSAARGSYEQYF. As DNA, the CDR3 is TGCAGTGCTGCCCGGGGTTCCTACGAGCAGTACTTC.

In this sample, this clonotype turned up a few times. The CDR3 sequence is CASSSTNTQYF. CDR3 DNA: TGTGCCAGCAGTTCGACTAATACGCAGTATTTT. The chain couples TRBV12-3 or TRBV12-4 to TRBJ2-3; a weak D match, TRBD2 (5 bases). CDR3 length: 11 amino acids. V was trimmed by 4 bases and J by 7 bases, leaving 6 bases between them.

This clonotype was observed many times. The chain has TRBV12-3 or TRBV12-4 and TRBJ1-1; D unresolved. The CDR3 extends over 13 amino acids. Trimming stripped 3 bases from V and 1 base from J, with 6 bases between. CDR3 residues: CASSLYANTEAFF. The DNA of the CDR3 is TGTGCCAGCAGTTTGTACGCGAACACTGAAGCTTTCTTT.

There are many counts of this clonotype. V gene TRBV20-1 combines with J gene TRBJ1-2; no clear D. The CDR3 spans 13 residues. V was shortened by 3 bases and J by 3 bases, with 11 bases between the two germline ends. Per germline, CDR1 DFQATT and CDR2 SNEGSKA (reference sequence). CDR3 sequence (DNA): TGCAGTGCTAGGAACGGCATCGACTATGGCTACACCTTC. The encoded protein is CSARNGIDYGYTF.

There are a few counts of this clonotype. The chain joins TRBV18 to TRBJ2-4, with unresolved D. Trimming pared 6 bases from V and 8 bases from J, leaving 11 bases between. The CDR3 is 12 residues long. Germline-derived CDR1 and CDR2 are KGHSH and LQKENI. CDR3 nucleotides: TGTGCCAGCTCTGTTGGGGTAGACATTCAGTACTTC. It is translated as CASSVGVDIQYF.

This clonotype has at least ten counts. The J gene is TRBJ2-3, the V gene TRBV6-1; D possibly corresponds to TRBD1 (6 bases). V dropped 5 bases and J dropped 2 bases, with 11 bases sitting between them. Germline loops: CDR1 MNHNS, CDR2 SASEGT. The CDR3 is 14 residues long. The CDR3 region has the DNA TGTGCCAGCAGTCTCCGGGACAACACAGATACGCAGTATTTT. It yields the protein CASSLRDNTDTQYF.

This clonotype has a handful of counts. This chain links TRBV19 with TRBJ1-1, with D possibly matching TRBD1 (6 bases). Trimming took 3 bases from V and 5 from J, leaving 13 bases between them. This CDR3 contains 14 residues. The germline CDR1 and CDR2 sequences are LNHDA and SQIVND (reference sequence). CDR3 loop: CASSMGAGETEAFF. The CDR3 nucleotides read TGTGCCAGTAGTATGGGGGCCGGAGAAACTGAAGCTTTCTTT.

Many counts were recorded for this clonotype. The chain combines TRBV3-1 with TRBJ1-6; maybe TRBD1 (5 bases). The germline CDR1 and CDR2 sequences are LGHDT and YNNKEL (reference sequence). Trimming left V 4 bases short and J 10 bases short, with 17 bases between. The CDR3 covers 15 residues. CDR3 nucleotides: TGTGCCAGCAGCCCATCCGGGGGGGGGAGATCACCCCTCCACTTT. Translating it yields CASSPSGGGRSPLHF.

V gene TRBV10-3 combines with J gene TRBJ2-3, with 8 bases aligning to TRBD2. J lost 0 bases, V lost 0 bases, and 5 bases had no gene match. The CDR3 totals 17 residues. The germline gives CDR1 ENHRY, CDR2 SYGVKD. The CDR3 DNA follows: TGTGCCATCAGTGAGTCGGGCGGGGGGCAGAGCACAGATACGCAGTATTTT. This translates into CAISESGGGQSTDTQYF.

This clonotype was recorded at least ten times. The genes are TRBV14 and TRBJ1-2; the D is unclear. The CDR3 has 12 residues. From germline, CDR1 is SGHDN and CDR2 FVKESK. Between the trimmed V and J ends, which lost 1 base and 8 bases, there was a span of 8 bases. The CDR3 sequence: CASSQGRGGYTF. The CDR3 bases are TGTGCCAGCAGCCAAGGCCGGGGAGGCTACACCTTC.

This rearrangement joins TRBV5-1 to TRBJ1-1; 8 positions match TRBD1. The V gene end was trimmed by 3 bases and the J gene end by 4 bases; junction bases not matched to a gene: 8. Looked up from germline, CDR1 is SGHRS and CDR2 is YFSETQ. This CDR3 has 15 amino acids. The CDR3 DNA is TGCGCCAGCAGCTGGAGCAGGGGGCTGGGCACTGAAGCTTTCTTT. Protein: CASSWSRGLGTEAFF.

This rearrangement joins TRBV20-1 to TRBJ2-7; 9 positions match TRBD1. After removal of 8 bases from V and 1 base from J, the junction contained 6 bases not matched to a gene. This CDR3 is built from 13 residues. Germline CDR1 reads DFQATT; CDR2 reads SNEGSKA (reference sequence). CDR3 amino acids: CSRPGTGSYEQYF. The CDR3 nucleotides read TGCAGTCGCCCCGGGACAGGGTCCTACGAGCAGTACTTC.

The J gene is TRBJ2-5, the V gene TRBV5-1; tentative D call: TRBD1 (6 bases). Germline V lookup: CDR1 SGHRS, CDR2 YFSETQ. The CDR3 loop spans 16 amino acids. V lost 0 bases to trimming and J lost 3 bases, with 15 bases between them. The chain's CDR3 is CASSLDLRGEKETQYF. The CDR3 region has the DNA TGCGCCAGCAGCTTGGACCTCAGGGGCGAGAAAGAGACCCAGTACTTC.

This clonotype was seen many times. CDR3 region: CASSPSIADTQYF. The CDR3 DNA is TGTGCCAGCAGTCCCTCAATAGCAGATACGCAGTATTTT. This chain links TRBV6-1 with TRBJ2-3; D is unresolved. Germline V lookup: CDR1 MNHNS, CDR2 SASEGT. The CDR3 runs 13 residues. The V gene lost 5 bases and the J gene lost 4 bases, with 10 bases spanning the gap.

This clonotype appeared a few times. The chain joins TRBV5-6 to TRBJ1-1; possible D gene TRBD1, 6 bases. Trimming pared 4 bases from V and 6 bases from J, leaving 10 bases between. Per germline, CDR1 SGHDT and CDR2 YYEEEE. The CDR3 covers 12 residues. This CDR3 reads CASSKTGPEAFF. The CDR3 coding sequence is TGTGCCAGCAGCAAGACAGGTCCTGAAGCTTTCTTT.

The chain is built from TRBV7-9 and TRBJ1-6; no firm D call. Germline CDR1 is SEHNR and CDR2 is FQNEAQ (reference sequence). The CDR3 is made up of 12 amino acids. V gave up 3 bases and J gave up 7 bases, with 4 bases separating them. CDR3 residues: CASSFENSPLHF. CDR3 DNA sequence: TGTGCCAGCAGCTTCGAGAATTCACCCCTCCACTTT.

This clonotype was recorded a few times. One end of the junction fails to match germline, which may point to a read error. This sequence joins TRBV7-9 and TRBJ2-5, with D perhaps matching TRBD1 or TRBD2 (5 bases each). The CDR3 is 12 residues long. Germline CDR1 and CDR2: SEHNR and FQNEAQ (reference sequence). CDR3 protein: CASSLAGDLIDF. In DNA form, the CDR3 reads TGTGCCAGCAGCTTAGCCGGGGACCTAATTGACTTC.

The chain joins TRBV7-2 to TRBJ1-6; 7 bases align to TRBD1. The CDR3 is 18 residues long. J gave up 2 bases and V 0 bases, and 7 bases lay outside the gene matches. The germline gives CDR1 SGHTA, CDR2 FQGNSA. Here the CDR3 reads CASSLAAGGFPYNSPLHF. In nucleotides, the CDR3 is TGTGCCAGCAGCTTAGCGGCAGGGGGGTTCCCCTATAATTCACCCCTCCACTTT.

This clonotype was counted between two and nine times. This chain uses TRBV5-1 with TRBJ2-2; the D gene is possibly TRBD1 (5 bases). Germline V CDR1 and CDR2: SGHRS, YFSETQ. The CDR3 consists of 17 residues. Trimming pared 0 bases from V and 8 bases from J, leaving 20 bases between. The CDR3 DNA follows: TGCGCCAGCAGCTTGGGAGCAGGGCTCGTCTCCGTGGGGGAGCTGTTTTTT. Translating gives CASSLGAGLVSVGELFF.

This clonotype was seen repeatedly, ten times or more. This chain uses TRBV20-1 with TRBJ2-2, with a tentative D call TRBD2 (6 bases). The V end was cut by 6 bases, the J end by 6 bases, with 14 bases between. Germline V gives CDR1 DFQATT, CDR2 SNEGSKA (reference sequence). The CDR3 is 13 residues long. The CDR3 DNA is TGCAGTGCAGGAGGCGGGGTTGCCGGGGAGCTGTTTTTT. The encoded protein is CSAGGGVAGELFF.

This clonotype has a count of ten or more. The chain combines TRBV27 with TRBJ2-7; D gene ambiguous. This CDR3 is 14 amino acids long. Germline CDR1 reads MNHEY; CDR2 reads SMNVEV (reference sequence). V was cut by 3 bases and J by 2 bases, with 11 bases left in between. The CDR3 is CASSLKVDPYEQYF. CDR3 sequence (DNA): TGTGCCAGCAGTTTGAAGGTGGACCCCTACGAGCAGTACTTC.

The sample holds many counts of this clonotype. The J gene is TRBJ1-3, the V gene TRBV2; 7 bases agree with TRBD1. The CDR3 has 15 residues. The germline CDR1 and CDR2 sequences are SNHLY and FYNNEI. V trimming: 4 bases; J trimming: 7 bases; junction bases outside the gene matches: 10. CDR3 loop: CASSAQGTGANTIYF. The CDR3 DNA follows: TGTGCCAGCAGTGCACAGGGGACGGGGGCGAACACCATATATTTT.

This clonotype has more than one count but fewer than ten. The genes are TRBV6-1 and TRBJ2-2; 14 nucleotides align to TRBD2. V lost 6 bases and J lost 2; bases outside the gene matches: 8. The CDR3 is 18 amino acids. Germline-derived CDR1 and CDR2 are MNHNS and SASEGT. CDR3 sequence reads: CASSFPGLAGVNTGELFF. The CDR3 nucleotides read TGTGCCAGCAGCTTCCCGGGACTAGCGGGGGTAAACACCGGGGAGCTGTTTTTT.

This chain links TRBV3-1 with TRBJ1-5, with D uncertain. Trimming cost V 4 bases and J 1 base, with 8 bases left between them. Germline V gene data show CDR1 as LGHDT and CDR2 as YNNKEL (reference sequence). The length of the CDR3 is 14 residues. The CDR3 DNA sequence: TGTGCCAGCAGCCTACATCTGAGCAATCAGCCCCAGCATTTT. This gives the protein CASSLHLSNQPQHF. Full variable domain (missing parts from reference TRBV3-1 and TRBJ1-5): DTAVSQTPKYLVTQMGNDKSIKCEQNLGHDTMYWYKQDSKKFLKIMFSYNNKELIINETVPNRFSPKSPDKAHLNLHINSLELGDSAVYFCASSLHLSNQPQHFGDGTRLSIL.